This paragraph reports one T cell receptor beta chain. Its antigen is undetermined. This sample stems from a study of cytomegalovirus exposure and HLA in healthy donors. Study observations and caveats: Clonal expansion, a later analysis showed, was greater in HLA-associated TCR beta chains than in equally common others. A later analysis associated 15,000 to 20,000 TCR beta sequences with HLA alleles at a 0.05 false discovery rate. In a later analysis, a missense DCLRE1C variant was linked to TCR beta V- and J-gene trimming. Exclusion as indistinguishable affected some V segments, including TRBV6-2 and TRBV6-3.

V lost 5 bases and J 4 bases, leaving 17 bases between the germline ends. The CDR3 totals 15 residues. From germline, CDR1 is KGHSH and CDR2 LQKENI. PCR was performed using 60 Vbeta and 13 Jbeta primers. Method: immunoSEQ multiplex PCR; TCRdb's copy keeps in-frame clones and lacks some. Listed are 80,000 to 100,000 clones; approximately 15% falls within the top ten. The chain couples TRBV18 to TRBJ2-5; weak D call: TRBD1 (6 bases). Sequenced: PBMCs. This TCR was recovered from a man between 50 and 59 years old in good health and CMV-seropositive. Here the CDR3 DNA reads TGTGCCAGCTCATCGCCCGGGACAAACGGAGAGACCCAGTACTTC. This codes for CASSSPGTNGETQYF.